The clone carrying this T cell receptor beta chain was counted a few times. Its specificity is not known. These data originate in a study of T cell repertoires in cytomegalovirus infection. The CDR3 is 15 residues long. Germline V gene lookup returns CDR1 MDHEN and CDR2 SYDVKM. With V trimmed by 5 bases and J by 3 bases, 9 bases remained unmatched. TCRdb ran MiXCR on the reads and lists one entry per CDR3 protein. This repertoire shows a few hundred thousand distinct CDR3 sequences, 30% to 40% found once; its top ten account for around a sixth. The V gene is TRBV28, the J gene TRBJ1-1, with 7 bases fitting TRBD1. Material: cultured PBMCs, obtained from culture after CMV antigen stimulation. The receptor comes from a human donor in good health (CMV status not recorded). Some clones in this sample may be carry-over from other donors' samples. The CDR3 is CASSPGTVLYTEAFF. CDR3 nucleotides: TGTGCCAGCAGTCCAGGGACAGTTCTGTACACTGAAGCTTTCTTT.